The clone carrying this T cell receptor (beta chain) turned up a few times. Its specificity is unknown. V shed 4 bases, J shed 3 bases, and the junction held 9 bases outside the gene matches. Germline values: CDR1 SGHNT, CDR2 YYREEE (reference sequence). The CDR3 runs to 16 residues. Each donor gave one heparinised blood draw averaging about 116 mL. This entry is derived from a study of beta chain features in type 1 diabetes. General study points: In every one of the four CD4+ subsets, TCRB CDR3s were moderately but significantly shorter in Type 1 diabetes patients.

As every portion of the isolated RNA was reverse transcribed, the sequencing read expressed TCRB transcripts. An average approximately 4 million reads came from naive, central memory and regulatory T cell samples. The assay was immunoSEQ multiplex PCR, and TCRdb's table has in-frame clones only and misses some. The repertoire holds about 140,000 clones, 8.5% to 12% seen once, with approximately 1.3% in the top ten. Sequences were obtained from naive CD4+ T cells from blood. The J gene is TRBJ2-4, the V gene TRBV5-4, with TRBD2 matching over 8 bases. This clonotype was obtained from a man aged 18 to 30 in good health. In nucleotides, the CDR3 is TGTGCCAGCAGCCTTCTCGCGGGGGGTAGCAAAAACATTCAGTACTTC. This translates into CASSLLAGGSKNIQYF.